Presented here are 5 T cell receptor beta chains from one specimen sequenced in a study of CD8 T cells in acute hepatitis C reinfection. The time point denotes: naive CD8 control sorted from an acute-time-point sample. Some clones are missing from TCRdb's copy, which holds only in-frame ones; the method was immunoSEQ multiplex PCR. The repertoire holds 30,000 to 45,000 clones, with approximately 83% as singletons. Input material: naive CD8+ T cells from PBMCs. The receptors come from a woman in her late teens or twenties who spontaneously cleared hepatitis C infection.

The DNA of the CDR3 is TGTGCCAGCACGCGGGAGGAGTTCTTCGATGAGCAGTTCTTC. Its translation: CASTREEFFDEQFF. The V call is TRBV7-6, the J call TRBJ2-1, with 8 bases that match TRBD2. The junction had 10 bases not matched to a gene; V was cut back by 7 bases and J by 8 bases. From germline, CDR1 is SGHVS and CDR2 FNYEAQ. The CDR3 is made up of 14 amino acids.

V usage is TRBV7-2 and J usage is TRBJ1-2; 7 positions agree with TRBD1. Trimming at V came to 9 bases and at J to 5 bases, leaving 12 bases not matched to a gene. Germline V lookup: CDR1 SGHTA, CDR2 FQGNSA. This CDR3 contains 14 residues. The DNA for the CDR3 is TGTGCCAGGGTGGGCGCCGGGACAGCTTATGGCTACACCTTC. It translates to CARVGAGTAYGYTF.

This CDR3 reads CARSLVPGKGQETQYF. The CDR3 DNA reads TGTGCCAGAAGCTTGGTTCCAGGGAAAGGCCAAGAGACCCAGTACTTC. The rearrangement uses TRBV5-3 and TRBJ2-5, with D perhaps matching TRBD1 (5 bases). TRBV5-3 is identified as an open reading frame with a role that is uncertain. Between the trimmed V and J ends, which lost 0 bases and 1 base, there was a span of 13 bases. CDR3 length equals 16 residues.

The V call is TRBV5-6, the J call TRBJ2-7; D gene ambiguous. Germline lookup yields CDR1 SGHDT and CDR2 YYEEEE. This CDR3 contains 13 residues. V was cut by 0 bases and J by 7 bases, with 11 bases left in between. CDR3 coding DNA: TGTGCCAGCAGCTTGGGCGGTTTAGGGGAGCAGTACTTC. Translation gives CASSLGGLGEQYF.

This clone has just one count. This chain connects TRBV19 to TRBJ2-7; possible D gene TRBD1, 6 bases. The CDR3 sequence is 14 residues long. V gave up 4 bases and J gave up 5 bases, with 15 bases separating them. From germline, CDR1 is LNHDA and CDR2 SQIVND (reference sequence). CDR3 bases: TGTGCCAGTAGTACGCCGGGACACCCTAACGAGCAGTACTTC. This gives the protein CASSTPGHPNEQYF.